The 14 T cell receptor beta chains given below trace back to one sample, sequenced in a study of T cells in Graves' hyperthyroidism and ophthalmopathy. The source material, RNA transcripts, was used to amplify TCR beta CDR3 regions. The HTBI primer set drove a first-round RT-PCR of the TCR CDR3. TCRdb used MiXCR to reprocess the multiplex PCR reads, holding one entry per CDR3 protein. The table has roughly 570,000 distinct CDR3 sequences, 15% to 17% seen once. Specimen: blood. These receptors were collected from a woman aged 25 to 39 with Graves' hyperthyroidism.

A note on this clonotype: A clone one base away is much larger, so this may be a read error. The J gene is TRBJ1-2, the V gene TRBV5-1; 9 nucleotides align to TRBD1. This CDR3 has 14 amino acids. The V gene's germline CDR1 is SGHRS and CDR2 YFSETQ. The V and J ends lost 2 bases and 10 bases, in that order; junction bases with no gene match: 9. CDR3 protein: CASSFSRQGGDYTF. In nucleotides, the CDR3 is TGCGCCAGCAGCTTTTCCCGACAGGGGGGTGACTACACCTTC.

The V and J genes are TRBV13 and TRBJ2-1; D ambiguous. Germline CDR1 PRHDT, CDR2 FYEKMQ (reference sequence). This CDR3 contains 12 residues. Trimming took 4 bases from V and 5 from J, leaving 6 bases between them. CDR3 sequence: CASSYSHNEQFF. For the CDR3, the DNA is TGTGCCAGCAGCTACTCACACAATGAGCAGTTCTTC.

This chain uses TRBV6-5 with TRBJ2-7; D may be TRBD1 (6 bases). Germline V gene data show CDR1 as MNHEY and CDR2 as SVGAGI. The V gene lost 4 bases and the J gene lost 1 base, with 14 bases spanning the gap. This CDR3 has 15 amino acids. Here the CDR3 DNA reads TGTGCCAGCAGTTCCCCGGGGACAAAATCCTACGAGCAGTACTTC. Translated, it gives CASSSPGTKSYEQYF.

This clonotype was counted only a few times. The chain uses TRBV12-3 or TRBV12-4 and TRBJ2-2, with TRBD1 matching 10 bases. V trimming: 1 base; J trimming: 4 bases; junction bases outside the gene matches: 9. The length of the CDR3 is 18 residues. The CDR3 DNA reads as TGTGCCAGCAGTTTAGAGACAGGGGGCCCGCGGGGCACCGGGGAGCTGTTTTTT. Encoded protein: CASSLETGGPRGTGELFF.

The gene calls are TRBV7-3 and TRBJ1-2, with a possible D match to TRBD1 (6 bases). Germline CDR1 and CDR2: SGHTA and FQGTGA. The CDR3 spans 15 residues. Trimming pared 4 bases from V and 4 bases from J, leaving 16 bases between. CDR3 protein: CASSWGGASGYGYTF. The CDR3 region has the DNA TGTGCCAGCAGCTGGGGGGGGGCTAGTGGCTATGGCTACACCTTC. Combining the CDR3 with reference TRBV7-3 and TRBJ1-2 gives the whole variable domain GAGVSQTPSNKVTEKGKYVELRCDPISGHTALYWYRQSLGQGPEFLIYFQGTGAADDSGLPNDRFFAVRPEGSVSTLKIQRTERGDSAVYLCASSWGGASGYGYTFGSGTRLTVV.

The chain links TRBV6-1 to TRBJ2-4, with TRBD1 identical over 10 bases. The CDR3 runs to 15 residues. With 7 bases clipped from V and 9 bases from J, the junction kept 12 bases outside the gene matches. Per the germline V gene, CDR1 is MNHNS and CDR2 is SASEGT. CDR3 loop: CASKTGTGEEGIQYF. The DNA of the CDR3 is TGTGCCAGCAAAACCGGGACAGGGGAAGAGGGCATTCAGTACTTC.

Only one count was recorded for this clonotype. CDR3 region: CASTSAAVSTDTQYF. The CDR3, as DNA: TGTGCCAGTACCTCCGCGGCGGTAAGCACAGATACGCAGTATTTT. This chain uses TRBV19 with TRBJ2-3; no reliable D call. The CDR3 runs to 15 residues. V was pared by 7 bases and J by 0 bases, with 14 bases between. From germline, CDR1 is LNHDA and CDR2 SQIVND (reference sequence).

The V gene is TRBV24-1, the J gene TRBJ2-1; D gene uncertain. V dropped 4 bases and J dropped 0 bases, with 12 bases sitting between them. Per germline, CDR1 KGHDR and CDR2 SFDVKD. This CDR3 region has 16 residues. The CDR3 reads CATSDAGAYSYNEQFF. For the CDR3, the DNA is TGTGCCACCAGTGACGCCGGCGCCTACTCCTACAATGAGCAGTTCTTC.

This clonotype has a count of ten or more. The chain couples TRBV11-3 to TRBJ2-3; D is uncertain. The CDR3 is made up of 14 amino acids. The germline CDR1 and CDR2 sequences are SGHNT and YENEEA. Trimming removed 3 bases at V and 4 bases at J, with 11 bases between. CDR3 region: CASSFGPPADTQYF. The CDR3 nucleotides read TGTGCCAGCAGCTTTGGACCTCCAGCAGATACGCAGTATTTT. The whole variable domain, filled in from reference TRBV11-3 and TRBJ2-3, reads EAGVVQSPRYKIIEKKQPVAFWCNPISGHNTLYWYLQNLGQGPELLIRYENEEAVDDSQLPKDRFSAERLKGVDSTLKIQPAELGDSAVYLCASSFGPPADTQYFGPGTRLTVL.

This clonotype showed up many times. The CDR3 here is CAWSHRGPSNEKLFF. CDR3 DNA: TGTGCCTGGAGTCACAGGGGGCCGTCTAATGAAAAACTGTTTTTT. This sequence joins TRBV30 and TRBJ1-4; 9 bases match TRBD1. Looked up from germline, CDR1 is GTSNPN and CDR2 is SVGIG (reference sequence). V gave up 2 bases and J gave up 3 bases; unmatched junction bases: 4. CDR3 length: 15 residues.

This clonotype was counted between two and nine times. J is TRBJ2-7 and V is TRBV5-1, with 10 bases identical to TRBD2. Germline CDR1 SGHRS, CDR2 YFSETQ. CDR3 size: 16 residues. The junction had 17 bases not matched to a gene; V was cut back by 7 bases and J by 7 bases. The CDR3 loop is CASFPVPAGGPREQYF. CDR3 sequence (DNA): TGCGCCAGCTTCCCGGTCCCAGCGGGAGGGCCCCGGGAGCAGTACTTC.

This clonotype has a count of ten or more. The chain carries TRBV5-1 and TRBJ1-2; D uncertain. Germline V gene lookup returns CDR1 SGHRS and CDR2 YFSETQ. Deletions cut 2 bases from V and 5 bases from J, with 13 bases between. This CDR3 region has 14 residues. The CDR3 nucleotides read TGCGCCAGCAGCTTTGGGGATGCCCTATATGGCTACACCTTC. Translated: CASSFGDALYGYTF.

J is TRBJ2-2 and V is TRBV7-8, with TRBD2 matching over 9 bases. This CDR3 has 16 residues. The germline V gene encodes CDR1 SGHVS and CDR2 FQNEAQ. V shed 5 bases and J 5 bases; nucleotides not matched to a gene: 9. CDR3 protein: CASSLLAGVYTGELFF. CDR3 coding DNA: TGTGCCAGCAGCCTATTAGCGGGAGTTTATACCGGGGAGCTGTTTTTT.

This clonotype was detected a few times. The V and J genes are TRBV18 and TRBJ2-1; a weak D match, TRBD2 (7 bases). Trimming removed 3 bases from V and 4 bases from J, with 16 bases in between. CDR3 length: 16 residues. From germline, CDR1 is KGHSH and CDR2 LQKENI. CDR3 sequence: CASSPVAGARYNEQFF. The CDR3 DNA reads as TGTGCCAGCTCACCTGTTGCGGGGGCGCGTTACAATGAGCAGTTCTTC.